Each of the 27 T cell receptor beta chains below was sequenced from the same sample in a study of early T cells in non-severe SARS-CoV-2 infection. TCRdb processed the 5' RACE reads anew with MiXCR; each CDR3 protein has one entry. The data hold over 55,000 distinct CDR3 sequences, with around 12% observed a single time. The specimen was whole blood. The receptor source for this set is an adult who was a healthcare worker with PCR-confirmed SARS-CoV-2 infection or an uninfected control (not recorded which).

This clonotype was seen repeatedly, ten times or more. V and J are TRBV5-1 and TRBJ2-7; possibly TRBD1 or TRBD2 for D (6 bases each). CDR3 length equals 14 residues. V was shortened by 3 bases and J by 2 bases, with 12 bases between the two germline ends. Germline loops: CDR1 SGHRS, CDR2 YFSETQ. The CDR3 DNA reads as TGCGCCAGCAGCTCTTCCCGGGGGCCCTACGAGCAGTACTTC. Translating it yields CASSSSRGPYEQYF.

In this sample, this clonotype turned up many times. This chain uses TRBV25-1 with TRBJ1-2; TRBD1 agrees at 9 bases. The germline V gene encodes CDR1 MGHDK and CDR2 SYGVNS. The junction had 7 bases not matched to a gene; V was cut back by 6 bases and J by 8 bases. This CDR3 has 13 residues. The CDR3 loop is CASRRTGVNGYTF. The CDR3 coding sequence is TGTGCCAGCAGAAGGACAGGGGTAAACGGCTACACCTTC.

In this sample, this clonotype turned up a few times. This sequence joins TRBV7-3 and TRBJ2-7, with D possibly matching TRBD1 (6 bases). Germline V gene sequence: CDR1 SGHTA, CDR2 FQGTGA. V lost 1 base to trimming and J lost 3 bases, with 10 bases between them. The CDR3 sequence is 14 residues long. CDR3 DNA: TGTGCCAGCAGCTTAAGTGGACAGCACTACGAGCAGTACTTC. This encodes CASSLSGQHYEQYF.

This clonotype was recorded at least ten times. The DNA for the CDR3 is TGTGCCAGCAGCCAAGATAGCGGACTATACAATGAGCAGTTCTTC. This gives the protein CASSQDSGLYNEQFF. The chain recombines TRBV4-2 with TRBJ2-1; D may be TRBD2 (6 bases). The CDR3 runs 15 residues. The V end was cut by 0 bases, the J end by 4 bases, with 10 bases between. The germline V gene has CDR1 LGHNA and CDR2 YNFKEQ.

This clonotype was counted at least ten times. The chain joins TRBV15 to TRBJ2-7, with 7 bases fitting TRBD1. Germline V gene data show CDR1 as LNHNV and CDR2 as YYDKDF (reference sequence). The CDR3 runs to 13 residues. Trimming removed 9 bases from V and 6 bases from J; junction bases left unmatched: 11. DNA for the CDR3: TGTGCCACAGAGGACAGGCCTAAGGGCGAGCAGTACTTC. Residues: CATEDRPKGEQYF.

The chain joins TRBV7-8 to TRBJ1-3; D remains unclear. V was shortened by 5 bases and J by 4 bases, with 3 bases between the two germline ends. Germline V gene lookup returns CDR1 SGHVS and CDR2 FQNEAQ. The CDR3 has 11 amino acids. The CDR3 loop is CASSQGNTIYF. The CDR3 DNA reads TGTGCCAGCAGCCAGGGAAACACCATATATTTT.

This clonotype was recorded at least ten times. This chain joins TRBV28 and TRBJ1-2; tentative D call: TRBD1 (5 bases). V lost 2 bases and J lost 1, with 11 bases in between. CDR1 is MDHEN, CDR2 SYDVKM, per germline. This CDR3 comprises 15 residues. This chain's CDR3 is CASSLRGRVNYGYTF. CDR3 DNA sequence: TGTGCCAGCAGTTTACGTGGCAGGGTTAACTATGGCTACACCTTC.

The sample holds one count of this clonotype. This may stem from a read error, because a much larger clone lies one nucleotide away. The CDR3 ends on some other residue instead of the conserved phenylalanine or tryptophan, so this is likely a read error. The V and J genes are TRBV5-1 and TRBJ2-4; D is perhaps TRBD1 (6 bases). V was shortened by 4 bases and J by 6 bases, with 8 bases between the two germline ends. The CDR3 is 12 residues long. CDR1 and CDR2 (germline): SGHRS, YFSETQ. CDR3 in amino acids: CASSQDRNIQYL. The CDR3 region has the DNA TGCGCCAGCAGCCAGGACAGAAACATTCAGTACCTC.

This clonotype has ten or more counts. The chain is built from TRBV4-2 and TRBJ2-2; no reliable D call. The CDR3 sequence is 13 residues long. Deletions cut 4 bases from V and 2 bases from J, with 5 bases between. Looked up from germline, CDR1 is LGHNA and CDR2 is YNFKEQ. CDR3 sequence: CASSRTNTGELFF. DNA for the CDR3: TGTGCCAGCAGCCGCACAAACACCGGGGAGCTGTTTTTT.

This clonotype has at least ten counts. The J gene is TRBJ2-3, the V gene TRBV7-8, with a possible D match to TRBD2 (6 bases). Between the trimmed V and J ends, which lost 4 bases and 2 bases, there was a span of 19 bases. Germline V gives CDR1 SGHVS, CDR2 FQNEAQ. This CDR3 spans 17 amino acids. The DNA of the CDR3 is TGTGCCAGCAGCTCCCGTCTCGCGGGGCCCCTCACAGATACGCAGTATTTT. Translating it yields CASSSRLAGPLTDTQYF. Supplemented by reference TRBV7-8 and TRBJ2-3, the full variable domain reads GAGVSQSPRYKVAKRGQDVALRCDPISGHVSLFWYQQALGQGPEFLTYFQNEAQLDKSGLPSDRFFAERPEGSVSTLKIQRTQQEDSAVYLCASSSRLAGPLTDTQYFGPGTRLTVL.

This clonotype was counted a few times. J is TRBJ2-2 and V is TRBV12-3 or TRBV12-4; no clear D. V was shortened by 6 bases and J by 7 bases, with 15 bases between the two germline ends. The CDR3 has 14 residues. The CDR3 spells CASSRSIRGGELFF. The CDR3, as DNA: TGTGCCAGCAGCCGATCCATCCGCGGCGGGGAGCTGTTTTTT.

This clonotype was detected many times. The chain combines TRBV20-1 with TRBJ2-5; D unclear. Germline V lookup: CDR1 DFQATT, CDR2 SNEGSKA (reference sequence). The CDR3 is 14 amino acids. V was shortened by 3 bases and J by 2 bases, with 13 bases between the two germline ends. The CDR3 sequence is CSASKAPRQETQYF. In nucleotides, the CDR3 is TGCAGTGCTAGTAAAGCTCCGCGGCAAGAGACCCAGTACTTC.

The J gene is TRBJ2-4, the V gene TRBV27, with 10 bases lining up with TRBD1. The CDR3 is 15 amino acids. The V gene's germline CDR1 is MNHEY and CDR2 SMNVEV (reference sequence). The V gene end was trimmed by 6 bases and the J gene end by 1 base; junction bases not matched to a gene: 3. CDR3 loop: CASSRQGAAKNIQYF. In nucleotides, the CDR3 is TGTGCCAGCAGCCGACAGGGGGCGGCCAAAAACATTCAGTACTTC.

Notes on this clonotype: Since a much larger clone is just one base distant, this may be a read error. The CDR3 protein is CASGPRGQGLDSGYTF. DNA of the CDR3: TGTGCCAGCGGCCCGAGGGGACAGGGTTTAGATAGTGGCTACACCTTC. This sequence joins TRBV4-2 and TRBJ1-2; 9 bases agree with TRBD1. Germline V gene data show CDR1 as LGHNA and CDR2 as YNFKEQ. The CDR3 spans 16 residues. The trim removed 8 bases at V and 7 bases at J, leaving 17 bases unmatched.

This clonotype was recorded a few times. The rearrangement joins TRBV10-3 to TRBJ2-7; D gene uncertain. Germline CDR1 is ENHRY and CDR2 is SYGVKD. The CDR3 spans 12 residues. V was cut by 3 bases and J by 3 bases, with 6 bases left in between. CDR3 sequence reads: CAISDSNYEQYF. The CDR3 DNA reads as TGTGCCATCAGTGACTCTAACTACGAGCAGTACTTC.

In the case of this clonotype: A much larger clone is a single base away; this may be a read error. The rearrangement joins TRBV11-2 to TRBJ2-1; no firm D call. The CDR3 length is 17 residues. V lost 3 bases to trimming and J lost 2 bases, with 17 bases between them. Germline CDR1 and CDR2: SGHAT and FQNNGV. CDR3 loop: CASSLPLGWSAYNEQFF. The CDR3 DNA is TGTGCCAGCAGCTTGCCATTAGGCTGGAGTGCCTACAATGAGCAGTTCTTC.

There are many counts of this clonotype. CDR3 residues: CASSPHRSGTEAFF. The CDR3 nucleotides are TGTGCCAGCAGCCCTCACAGGTCAGGCACTGAAGCTTTCTTT. The chain couples TRBV7-2 to TRBJ1-1; D is possibly TRBD1 (5 bases). The CDR3 sequence is 14 residues long. Trimming removed 5 bases from V and 4 bases from J, with 14 bases in between. In germline, CDR1 is SGHTA, CDR2 FQGNSA.

This clonotype was found many times. This sequence joins TRBV6-2 or TRBV6-3 and TRBJ1-1, with a weak D call TRBD1 (5 bases). This CDR3 region has 12 residues. Germline V lookup: CDR1 MNHEY, CDR2 SVGEGT. V was trimmed by 4 bases and J by 6 bases, leaving 9 bases between them. The CDR3 reads CASSSPGPEAFF. The CDR3 DNA reads as TGTGCCAGCAGTTCTCCGGGACCTGAAGCTTTCTTT.

This clonotype occurred many times. V usage is TRBV2 and J usage is TRBJ2-2, with TRBD2 identical over 9 bases. This CDR3 is 16 amino acids long. Germline V gene data show CDR1 as SNHLY and CDR2 as FYNNEI. V lost 2 bases, J lost 2 bases, and 3 bases stayed unmatched. CDR3 loop: CASSERGRVNTGELFF. The CDR3 coding sequence is TGTGCCAGCAGTGAACGCGGGAGGGTTAACACCGGGGAGCTGTTTTTT. Combining the CDR3 with reference TRBV2 and TRBJ2-2 gives the whole variable domain EPEVTQTPSHQVTQMGQEVILRCVPISNHLYFYWYRQILGQKVEFLVSFYNNEISEKSEIFDDQFSVERPDGSNFTLKIRSTKLEDSAMYFCASSERGRVNTGELFFGEGSRLTVL.

The chain joins TRBV5-6 to TRBJ1-2; TRBD1 might be the D (5 bases). Trimming removed 0 bases at V and 4 bases at J, with 13 bases between. Germline CDR1 and CDR2: SGHDT and YYEEEE. The CDR3 has 15 amino acids. CDR3 nucleotides: TGTGCCAGCAGCTTGGAAGTGGGGGTTGGCTATGGCTACACCTTC. Translating gives CASSLEVGVGYGYTF. The whole variable domain, filled in from reference TRBV5-6 and TRBJ1-2, reads DAGVTQSPTHLIKTRGQQVTLRCSPKSGHDTVSWYQQALGQGPQFIFQYYEEEERQRGNFPDRFSGHQFPNYSSELNVNALLLGDSALYLCASSLEVGVGYGYTFGSGTRLTVV.

The chain recombines TRBV12-3 or TRBV12-4 with TRBJ1-5; 7 positions match TRBD1. V dropped 7 bases and J dropped 5; count of bases not matched to a gene: 11. The CDR3 sequence is 15 residues long. The CDR3, as DNA: TGTGCCAGCAACCAAGGGGGCAGGTTAGATCAGCCCCAGCATTTT. Translated, it gives CASNQGGRLDQPQHF.

This chain joins TRBV12-5 and TRBJ2-7; no clear D. The V end was cut by 5 bases, the J end by 1 base, with 15 bases between. Germline V gene data show CDR1 as LGHNT and CDR2 as FRNRAP. The CDR3 is made up of 15 amino acids. The DNA of the CDR3 is TGTGCTAGTGGTGATTATCTAGTCGCATCCTACGAGCAGTACTTC. As protein: CASGDYLVASYEQYF.

This clonotype was seen ten or more times. The rearrangement joins TRBV6-5 to TRBJ2-7; D may be TRBD1 or TRBD2 (6 bases each). V was pared by 8 bases and J by 0 bases, with 17 bases between. The CDR3 has 15 residues. The V gene's germline CDR1 is MNHEY and CDR2 SVGAGI. CDR3 protein: CASAPRGAISYEQYF. CDR3 in DNA: TGTGCCAGCGCCCCAAGGGGGGCCATCTCCTACGAGCAGTACTTC.

The rearrangement links TRBV20-1 to TRBJ2-7; D may be TRBD1 (6 bases). The CDR3 length is 13 residues. Per germline, CDR1 DFQATT and CDR2 SNEGSKA (reference sequence). Trimming removed 2 bases at V and 5 bases at J, with 13 bases between. The CDR3 DNA reads TGCAGTGCTAGACGTCAGGGGTCCCACGAGCAGTACTTC. Translation: CSARRQGSHEQYF.

The CDR3 DNA reads as TGTGCCAGCAGCTATGGGGTTGAAGCTTTCTTT. Translating it yields CASSYGVEAFF. The chain links TRBV7-9 to TRBJ1-1; D is uncertain. V was cut by 4 bases and J by 7 bases, with 7 bases left in between. Germline V CDR1 and CDR2: SEHNR, FQNEAQ (reference sequence). The CDR3 has 11 amino acids. Based on the CDR3 plus reference TRBV7-9 and TRBJ1-1, the full variable domain is DTGVSQNPRHKITKRGQNVTFRCDPISEHNRLYWYRQTLGQGPEFLTYFQNEAQLEKSRLLSDRFSAERPKGSFSTLEIQRTEQGDSAMYLCASSYGVEAFFGQGTRLTVV.

The chain is built from TRBV28 and TRBJ1-1, with 7 bases matching TRBD1. Looked up from germline, CDR1 is MDHEN and CDR2 is SYDVKM. Trimming at V came to 6 bases and at J to 3 bases, leaving 10 bases not matched to a gene. This CDR3 comprises 15 residues. This CDR3 is CASRSRQGSYTEAFF. The CDR3 DNA is TGTGCCAGCAGATCCCGACAGGGTTCGTACACTGAAGCTTTCTTT.

This clonotype was detected ten times or more. The rearrangement joins TRBV2 to TRBJ1-1; no definite D call. Germline V lookup: CDR1 SNHLY, CDR2 FYNNEI. The V and J ends lost 1 base and 4 bases respectively, with 7 bases between them. CDR3 length equals 13 residues. CDR3 residues: CASSEERSTEAFF. The CDR3 nucleotides are TGTGCCAGCAGTGAAGAGCGCAGCACTGAAGCTTTCTTT.